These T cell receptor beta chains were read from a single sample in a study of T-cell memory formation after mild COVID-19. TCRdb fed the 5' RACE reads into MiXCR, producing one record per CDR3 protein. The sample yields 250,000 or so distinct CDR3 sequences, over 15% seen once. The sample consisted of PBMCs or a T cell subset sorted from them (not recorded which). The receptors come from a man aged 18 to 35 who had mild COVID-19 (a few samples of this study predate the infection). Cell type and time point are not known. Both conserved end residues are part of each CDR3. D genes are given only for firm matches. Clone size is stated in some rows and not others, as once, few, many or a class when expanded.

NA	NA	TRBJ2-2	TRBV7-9	TGTGCCAGCAGCCCGGGCCGGACCGGGGAGCTGTTTTTT	CASSPGRTGELFF
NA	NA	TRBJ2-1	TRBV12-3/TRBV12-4	TGTGCCAGCAGTTGGGCCCTTCTTGAGCAGTTCTTC	CASSWALLEQFF
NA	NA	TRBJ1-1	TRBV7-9	TGTGCCAGCAGCTTAGACAGGGCAGCTTTCTTT	CASSLDRAAFF
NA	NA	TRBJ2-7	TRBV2	TGTGCCAGCAAAGAAGGCCCCTACGAGCAGTACTTC	CASKEGPYEQYF
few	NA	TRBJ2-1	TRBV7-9	TGTGCCAGCAGCCGTTTGCCGGGACACTTCTTC	CASSRLPGHFF
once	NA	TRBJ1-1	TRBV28	TGTGCCAGCAGGTCATCGGCGGGGCTGAACACTGAAGCTTTCTTT	CASRSSAGLNTEAFF
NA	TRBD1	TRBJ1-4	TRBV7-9	TGTGCCAGCGGAAAGGGACAGGGAAATGAAAAACTGTTTTTT	CASGKGQGNEKLFF
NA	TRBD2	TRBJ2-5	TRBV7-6	TGTGCCAGCAGCCAACGGGAGGCAGAGACCCAGTACTTC	CASSQREAETQYF
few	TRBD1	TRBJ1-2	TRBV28	TGTGCCAGCAGTCCCGGGACAGGGGTCGGCTACACCTTC	CASSPGTGVGYTF
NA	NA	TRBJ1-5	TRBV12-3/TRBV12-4	TGTGCCAGCAGCCTGCAGGGAATTGAACAGCCCCAGCATTTT	CASSLQGIEQPQHF
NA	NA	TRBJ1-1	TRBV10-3	TGTGCCATCAGTGAGCGGCCAGGAGAAGCTTTCTTT	CAISERPGEAFF
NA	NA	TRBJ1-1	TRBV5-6	TGTGCCAGCAGCTTGTTCGTCCAGGGCAACACTGAAGCTTTCTTT	CASSLFVQGNTEAFF
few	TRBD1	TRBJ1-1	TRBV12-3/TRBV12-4	TGTGCCAGCAGGCGGACAGGGAAGAACACTGAAGCTTTCTTT	CASRRTGKNTEAFF
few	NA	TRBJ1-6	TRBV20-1	TGCAGTGCTAGAGATCCGGGGGGCCAGGGTTCGAATTCACCCCTCCACTTT	CSARDPGGQGSNSPLHF
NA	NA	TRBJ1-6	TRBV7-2	TGTGCCAGCAGCTTAGTGGGTGGAGGATCACCCCTCCACTTT	CASSLVGGGSPLHF
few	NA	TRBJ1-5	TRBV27	TGTGCCAGCCGTTATGGGAGCAATCAGCCCCAGCATTTT	CASRYGSNQPQHF
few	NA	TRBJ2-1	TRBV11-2	TGTGCCAGCAGCTTAGGGGTAACTCACCCCCTCTCCTACAATGAGCAGTTCTTC	CASSLGVTHPLSYNEQFF
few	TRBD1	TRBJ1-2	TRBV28	TGTGCCAGCAGTTTATCGACAGGGGCTAACTATGGCTACACCTTC	CASSLSTGANYGYTF
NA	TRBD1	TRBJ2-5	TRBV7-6	TGTGCCAGCAGCGCCGCCACAGGGGACGGGACCCAGTACTTC	CASSAATGDGTQYF
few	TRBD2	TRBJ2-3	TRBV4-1	TGCGCCAGCAGCCAAGCAAGTGGACTAGCTGCAGATACGCAGTATTTT	CASSQASGLAADTQYF
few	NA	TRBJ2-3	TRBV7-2	TGTGCCAGCAGCGCCTCCACTAGAAATACGCAGTATTTT	CASSASTRNTQYF
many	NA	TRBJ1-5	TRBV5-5	TGTGCCAGCAGCTTGGGGGGGGGCAATCAGCCCCAGCATTTT	CASSLGGGNQPQHF
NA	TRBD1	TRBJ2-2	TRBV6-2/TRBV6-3	TGTGCCAGCAGTTCCGCCGACAGGGCAACCGGGGAGCTGTTTTTT	CASSSADRATGELFF
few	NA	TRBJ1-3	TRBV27	TGTGCCAGCAGTGCTCAAGAAACTGGAAACACCATATATTTT	CASSAQETGNTIYF
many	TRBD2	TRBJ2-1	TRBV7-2	TGTGCCAGCAGCCCTGGGACTAGCGGGGATAAGCAGTTCTTC	CASSPGTSGDKQFF
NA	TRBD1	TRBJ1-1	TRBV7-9	TGTGCCAGCAGCTTAGAACCAGGGGGTAGGCACACTGAAGCTTTCTTT	CASSLEPGGRHTEAFF
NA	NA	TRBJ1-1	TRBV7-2	TGTGCCAGCAGCTTAGTTCGCAGTAGATATGAAGCTTTCTTT	CASSLVRSRYEAFF
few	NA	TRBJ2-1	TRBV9	TGTGCCAGCAGCGTAGGTGGGACCATAGGGGCTAATGAGCAGTTCTTC	CASSVGGTIGANEQFF
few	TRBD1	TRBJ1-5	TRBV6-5	TGTGCCAGCCGCACAGGGGCCTATAGCAATCAGCCCCAGCATTTT	CASRTGAYSNQPQHF
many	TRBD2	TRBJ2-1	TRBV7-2	TGTGCCAGCCTTGTCGCGGGGGGGGCCGACAATGAGCAGTTCTTC	CASLVAGGADNEQFF
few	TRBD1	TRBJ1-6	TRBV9	TGTGCCAGCAGCGTAGGACAGGGGGCCTCACCCCTCCACTTT	CASSVGQGASPLHF
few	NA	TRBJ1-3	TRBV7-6	TGTGCCAGCAGCTTGGTTATATCCGCGAAGCCTGGCCTCGCTGGAAACACCATATATTTT	CASSLVISAKPGLAGNTIYF
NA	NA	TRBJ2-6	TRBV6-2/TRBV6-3	TGTGCCAGCAGTCACCTAGGGGCGGGGGCCAACGTCCTGACTTTC	CASSHLGAGANVLTF
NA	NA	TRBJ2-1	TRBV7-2	TGTGCCAGCACCCCCGATCCCTACAATGAGCAGTTCTTC	CASTPDPYNEQFF
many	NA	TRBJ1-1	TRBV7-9	TGTGCCAGCAGCTTAGCGACCGGAGACAACACTGAAGCTTTCTTT	CASSLATGDNTEAFF
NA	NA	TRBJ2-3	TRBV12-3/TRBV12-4	TGTGCTACGCAGGGACCCGATACGCAGTATTTT	CATQGPDTQYF
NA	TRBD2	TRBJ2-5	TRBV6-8	TGTGCCAGCCCTGGCACGGGGGGAGTCGAGACCCAGTACTTC	CASPGTGGVETQYF
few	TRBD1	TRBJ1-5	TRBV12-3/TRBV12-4	TGTGCCAGCAGAGGGGGCGCGGGGCAGCCCCAGCATTTT	CASRGGAGQPQHF
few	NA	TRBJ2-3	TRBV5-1	TGCGCCAGCAGCCTATCTAGCGACACAGATACGCAGTATTTT	CASSLSSDTDTQYF
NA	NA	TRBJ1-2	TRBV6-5	TGTGCCAGCAGTGGTCCGGGATCTGGCTACACCTTC	CASSGPGSGYTF
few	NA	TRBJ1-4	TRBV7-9	TGTGCCAGCGGGGCGGCGGATGAAAAACTGTTTTTT	CASGAADEKLFF
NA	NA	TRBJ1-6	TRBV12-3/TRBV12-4	TGTGCCAGCAACGGACCCGGGATAAATTCACCCCTCCACTTT	CASNGPGINSPLHF
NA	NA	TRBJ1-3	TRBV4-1	TGCGCCAGCAGCCAAGGACACTCTGGAAACACCATATATTTT	CASSQGHSGNTIYF
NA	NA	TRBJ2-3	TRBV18	TGTGCCAGCTCACCGACGGTAGATACGCAGTATTTT	CASSPTVDTQYF
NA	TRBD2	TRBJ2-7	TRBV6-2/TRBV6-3	TGTGCCAGCATCCCAGCGGGGGTCCCCTACGAGCAGTACTTC	CASIPAGVPYEQYF
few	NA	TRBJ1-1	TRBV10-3	TGTGCCATCAACGATGCATCATCGTACACTGAAGCTTTCTTT	CAINDASSYTEAFF
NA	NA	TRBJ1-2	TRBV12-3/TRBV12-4	TGTGCCAGCAGTTTGAAGTACTCCTATGGCTACACCTTC	CASSLKYSYGYTF
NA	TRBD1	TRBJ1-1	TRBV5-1	TGCGCCAGAACCAGCGGGACAGCCATTTGTGAAGCTTTCTTT	CARTSGTAICEAFF
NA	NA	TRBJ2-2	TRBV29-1	TGCAGCGTGCCAGACCCCACCGGGGAGCTGTTTTTT	CSVPDPTGELFF
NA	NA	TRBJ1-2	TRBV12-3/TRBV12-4	TGTGCCAGCAGTCTACGCTTCAGGTCAAGTTTTCATGGCTACACCTTC	CASSLRFRSSFHGYTF
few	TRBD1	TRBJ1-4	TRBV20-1	TGCAGTGCTAAGGACAGGGCAAAATATAATGAAAAACTGTTTTTT	CSAKDRAKYNEKLFF
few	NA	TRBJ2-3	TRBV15	TGTGCCACCAGCAGAGGCAGGGGGGCAGATACGCAGTATTTT	CATSRGRGADTQYF
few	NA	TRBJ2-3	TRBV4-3	TGCGCCAGCAGCCCTGGACAGAGTGATACGCAGTATTTT	CASSPGQSDTQYF
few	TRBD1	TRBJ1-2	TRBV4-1	TGCGCCAGCAGCCAGGGACAGGGAGCCGCCTATGGCTACACCTTC	CASSQGQGAAYGYTF